This note documents a single T cell receptor (beta chain) sequence. No antigen is known for it. Sequencing was preceded by expansion of antigen-specific CD4+ T cells with viral peptide pools in the ViraFEST assay. Culturing for about 10 days preceded CD4+ T cell isolation. Each participant was administered two doses of either the BNT162b2 or the mRNA-1273 vaccine. Using immunoSEQ multiplex PCR, the repertoire was profiled, and TCRdb retains in-frame clones only, with some absent. The sample yields more than 20,000 clones, over 60% seen once. This sample was taken from a study of vaccination effects on CD4 cells after COVID-19. The V end was cut by 6 bases, the J end by 1 base, with 9 bases between. This CDR3 region has 13 residues. Study outcomes and limitations: Marked clonal contraction was seen in infection- and vaccine-induced clones late after vaccination. In vaccinees who were healthy, merely 1 out of 255 vaccine-induced clones cross-reacted with common cold coronaviruses.

The specimen was CD4+ T cells from PBMCs cultured with HCoV-NL63 spike peptides, collected after COVID-19 vaccination. V and J are TRBV12-3 or TRBV12-4 and TRBJ1-1; no clear D. The TCR sequence derives from a human donor who received a COVID-19 vaccine. In DNA form, the CDR3 reads TGTGCCAGCAGCCGAAATAAGAACACTGAAGCTTTCTTT. It is translated as CASSRNKNTEAFF.